The 24 T cell receptor beta chains below come from one sample, sequenced in a study of cytomegalovirus exposure and HLA in healthy donors (dated 2017 in TCRdb). The method was the immunoSEQ multiplex PCR assay. For the multiplex PCR, a mixture combining 60 forward primers for TCR Vbeta segments and 13 reverse primers for TCR Jbeta segments was used. This immuneACCESS table, as held by TCRdb, lists in-frame sequences with V and J called but not all clones. Of the missing ones, under half trace to an unresolved V gene in checked studies; the others have no known cause. This sample lists 30,000 to 40,000 clones; around 70% were detected once. Jointly, the top ten make up about a tenth of the sample. The sequencing input was PBMCs. These receptors all stem from a man aged 35-49 years in good health and CMV-seropositive.

This clone was seen once. The chain carries TRBV19 and TRBJ2-1; a possible D gene is TRBD2 (5 bases). This CDR3 comprises 11 residues. CDR1 and CDR2 from the germline V gene are LNHDA and SQIVND (reference sequence). The V gene lost 5 bases and the J gene lost 8 bases, with 7 bases spanning the gap. The CDR3 nucleotides are TGTGCCAGTAGTTCGGACTATGAGCAGTTCTTC. Its protein is CASSSDYEQFF.

The rearrangement links TRBV19 to TRBJ2-2; 11 bases map to TRBD2. V shed 4 bases, J shed 5 bases, and the junction held 12 bases outside the gene matches. The CDR3 sequence is 18 residues long. In germline, CDR1 is LNHDA, CDR2 SQIVND (reference sequence). CDR3 in DNA: TGTGCCAGTAGTACCCCAGGTAGCGGGGGGGCCCGGACCGGGGAGCTGTTTTTT. Translation gives CASSTPGSGGARTGELFF.

This clone has only a few counts. The chain has TRBV7-3 and TRBJ2-3, with 10 bases aligning to TRBD1. CDR1 and CDR2 from the germline V gene are SGHTA and FQGTGA. This CDR3 has 18 amino acids. The junction had 15 bases not matched to a gene; V was cut back by 5 bases and J by 4 bases. The CDR3 nucleotides read TGTGCCAGCAGCCCTCGTGGGGCGGGACAGGGGTTTTCAGATACGCAGTATTTT. Its translation is CASSPRGAGQGFSDTQYF.

This clone was recorded once. The gene calls are TRBV19 and TRBJ1-3; 7 positions agree with TRBD1. This CDR3 is 16 amino acids long. Germline loops: CDR1 LNHDA, CDR2 SQIVND (reference sequence). Germline trimming cut 8 bases from V and 4 bases from J; bases unmatched to any gene: 14. In nucleotides, the CDR3 is TGTGCCAGTCTGGTCGACAGGGAGGCGGGCGGAAACACCATATATTTT. It encodes CASLVDREAGGNTIYF.

This clone was observed a handful of times. The CDR3 sequence is CASSLTRGAGQGFEAFF. In DNA, the CDR3 is TGCGCCAGCAGCCTTACGAGGGGGGCGGGACAGGGCTTCGAAGCTTTCTTT. The chain uses TRBV4-1 and TRBJ1-1, with 9 bases aligning to TRBD1. The CDR3 runs 17 residues. Losses at the gene ends were 4 bases for V and 8 bases for J; bases not matched to a gene: 17. CDR1 is MGHRA and CDR2 is YSYEKL in the germline V gene.

CDR3 nucleotides: TGTGCCAGCAGTTTACTAGCGGGGGGGGTGGACACCGGGGAGCTGTTTTTT. This translates into CASSLLAGGVDTGELFF. The V gene is TRBV2, the J gene TRBJ2-2; TRBD2 agrees at 13 bases. The trim removed 5 bases at V and 3 bases at J, leaving 6 bases unmatched. Germline CDR1 and CDR2: SNHLY and FYNNEI. CDR3 length: 17 residues.

The chain joins TRBV6-4 to TRBJ2-3; TRBD2 matches 13 bases. The CDR3 totals 16 residues. Germline CDR1 and CDR2: MRHNA and SNTAGT. The V segment lost 5 bases and the J segment 5 bases; nucleotides outside the gene matches: 7. The CDR3 here is CASSSTSGGSEDTQYF. CDR3 bases: TGTGCCAGCAGTTCGACTAGCGGGGGGTCGGAAGATACGCAGTATTTT.

The rearrangement links TRBV5-6 to TRBJ2-7; the D gene is possibly TRBD1 (6 bases). Germline loops: CDR1 SGHDT, CDR2 YYEEEE. Trimming took off 0 bases at V and 0 bases at J, with 7 bases between the two ends. This CDR3 comprises 14 residues. The CDR3 sequence is CASSLGDNSYEQYF. The CDR3 DNA is TGTGCCAGCAGCTTGGGGGACAACTCCTACGAGCAGTACTTC. The whole variable domain, filled in from reference TRBV5-6 and TRBJ2-7, reads DAGVTQSPTHLIKTRGQQVTLRCSPKSGHDTVSWYQQALGQGPQFIFQYYEEEERQRGNFPDRFSGHQFPNYSSELNVNALLLGDSALYLCASSLGDNSYEQYFGPGTRLTVT.

The CDR3 is CASSPIQGGMETQYF. CDR3 nucleotide sequence: TGTGCCAGCAGCCCTATCCAGGGAGGGATGGAGACCCAGTACTTC. The chain joins TRBV11-2 to TRBJ2-5; 7 bases align to TRBD2. This CDR3 has 15 residues. Losses at the gene ends were 5 bases for V and 5 bases for J; bases not matched to a gene: 11. The germline gives CDR1 SGHAT, CDR2 FQNNGV.

The chain has TRBV16 and TRBJ1-5; D may be TRBD1 (6 bases). CDR3 size: 15 residues. Germline-derived CDR1 and CDR2 are KGHSY and FQNENV. Trimming removed 0 bases from V and 6 bases from J, with 12 bases in between. The CDR3 protein is CASSQSPQGFQPQHF. The CDR3 coding sequence is TGTGCCAGCAGCCAATCCCCACAGGGCTTTCAGCCCCAGCATTTT.

The CDR3 sequence is CASSRQGSQYF. The CDR3 nucleotides are TGTGCCAGCAGCCGACAGGGTTCCCAGTACTTC. The chain combines TRBV6-5 with TRBJ2-5; 7 bases are shared with TRBD1. The V gene end was trimmed by 6 bases and the J gene end by 9 bases; junction bases not matched to a gene: 4. The CDR3 runs to 11 residues. From germline, CDR1 is MNHEY and CDR2 SVGAGI.

This chain connects TRBV2 to TRBJ2-7; 8 bases align to TRBD2. From germline, CDR1 is SNHLY and CDR2 FYNNEI. J gave up 5 bases and V 8 bases, and 11 bases lay outside the gene matches. The CDR3 spans 14 residues. CDR3 protein: CASALGSGGDEQYF. The DNA of the CDR3 is TGTGCCAGCGCCCTTGGGAGCGGGGGAGACGAGCAGTACTTC.

The chain is built from TRBV7-8 and TRBJ1-2; 9 bases are shared with TRBD1. Germline V gives CDR1 SGHVS, CDR2 FQNEAQ. The CDR3 extends over 17 amino acids. J lost 6 bases, V lost 5 bases, and 16 bases had no gene match. The CDR3, as DNA: TGTGCCAGCAGCGAACCCTCCCCACAGGGGGCGAAGGATGGCTACACCTTC. This translates into CASSEPSPQGAKDGYTF. The whole variable domain, filled in from reference TRBV7-8 and TRBJ1-2, reads GAGVSQSPRYKVAKRGQDVALRCDPISGHVSLFWYQQALGQGPEFLTYFQNEAQLDKSGLPSDRFFAERPEGSVSTLKIQRTQQEDSAVYLCASSEPSPQGAKDGYTFGSGTRLTVV.

This chain joins TRBV2 and TRBJ2-5, with no clear D. The CDR3 has 15 residues. The V gene lost 3 bases and the J gene lost 2 bases, with 13 bases spanning the gap. From germline, CDR1 is SNHLY and CDR2 FYNNEI. The CDR3 DNA follows: TGTGCCAGCAGTGACTCGAGCGTAGGTCAAGAGACCCAGTACTTC. It encodes CASSDSSVGQETQYF.

This clone was seen only a few times. V gene TRBV19 combines with J gene TRBJ1-2; no clear D gene. Trimming removed 1 base at V and 4 bases at J, with 13 bases between. From germline, CDR1 is LNHDA and CDR2 SQIVND (reference sequence). This CDR3 comprises 15 residues. CDR3 sequence: CASSIGRRLTYGYTF. The DNA of the CDR3 is TGTGCCAGTAGTATAGGCAGGCGCCTAACCTATGGCTACACCTTC.

The chain links TRBV2 to TRBJ2-7; a weak D match, TRBD1 (5 bases). V lost 3 bases to trimming and J lost 5 bases, with 8 bases between them. CDR1 is SNHLY, CDR2 FYNNEI, per germline. The CDR3 is 12 residues long. CDR3 loop: CASSDRVDEQYF. For the CDR3, the DNA is TGTGCCAGCAGTGACAGGGTCGACGAGCAGTACTTC. Combining the CDR3 with reference TRBV2 and TRBJ2-7 gives the whole variable domain EPEVTQTPSHQVTQMGQEVILRCVPISNHLYFYWYRQILGQKVEFLVSFYNNEISEKSEIFDDQFSVERPDGSNFTLKIRSTKLEDSAMYFCASSDRVDEQYFGPGTRLTVT.

V gene TRBV5-1 combines with J gene TRBJ2-2; D possibly corresponds to TRBD1 (6 bases). Germline CDR1 and CDR2: SGHRS and YFSETQ. V was trimmed by 0 bases and J by 5 bases, leaving 11 bases between them. The CDR3 loop spans 15 amino acids. CDR3 protein: CASSLEVGQTGELFF. The CDR3 nucleotides read TGCGCCAGCAGCTTGGAAGTGGGACAAACCGGGGAGCTGTTTTTT.

The rearrangement links TRBV5-6 to TRBJ1-2, with 9 bases that match TRBD1. This CDR3 is 14 amino acids long. V trimming: 2 bases; J trimming: 4 bases; junction bases outside the gene matches: 3. Germline V CDR1 and CDR2: SGHDT, YYEEEE. The CDR3 protein is CASSFGTGSYGYTF. In DNA form, the CDR3 reads TGTGCCAGCAGCTTTGGGACAGGGAGCTATGGCTACACCTTC.

This clone was counted a few times. The rearrangement links TRBV9 to TRBJ2-3; 8 bases are shared with TRBD2. Germline CDR1 and CDR2: SGDLS and YYNGEE. The ends lost 0 bases at V and 7 bases at J; junction bases unmatched: 4. This CDR3 comprises 14 residues. The chain's CDR3 is CASSVAGGGNTQYF. The CDR3 DNA reads TGTGCCAGCAGCGTAGCCGGGGGGGGCAATACGCAGTATTTT.

This chain joins TRBV20-1 and TRBJ2-3, with D unresolved. The germline gives CDR1 DFQATT, CDR2 SNEGSKA (reference sequence). The CDR3 runs to 11 residues. The V gene lost 3 bases and the J gene lost 8 bases, with 9 bases spanning the gap. This CDR3 is CSASLPPTQYF. The CDR3 DNA is TGCAGTGCTAGCCTACCGCCTACGCAGTATTTT.

The chain recombines TRBV11-3 with TRBJ1-4; possibly TRBD1 for D (6 bases). The CDR3 runs to 15 residues. With 5 bases removed from V and 8 bases from J, the gap between germline ends came to 18 bases. Per germline, CDR1 SGHNT and CDR2 YENEEA. In DNA form, the CDR3 reads TGTGCCAGCAGCGAAGAACAGGGTGTTAGGGAAAAACTGTTTTTT. It is translated as CASSEEQGVREKLFF.

The chain recombines TRBV27 with TRBJ2-6; the D gene is possibly TRBD1 (5 bases). CDR3 length: 15 residues. The germline gives CDR1 MNHEY, CDR2 SMNVEV (reference sequence). Trimming shortened V by 5 bases and J by 0 bases, and 8 bases separated the two germline ends. The CDR3 spells CASSKGNSGANVLTF. Here the CDR3 DNA reads TGTGCCAGCAGTAAGGGGAACTCTGGGGCCAACGTCCTGACTTTC. Full variable domain (remainder filled in from reference TRBV27 and TRBJ2-6): EAQVTQNPRYLITVTGKKLTVTCSQNMNHEYMSWYRQDPGLGLRQIYYSMNVEVTDKGDVPEGYKVSRKEKRNFPLILESPSPNQTSLYFCASSKGNSGANVLTFGAGSRLTVL.

There are a few counts of this clone. The chain employs TRBV5-1 and TRBJ1-3, with 8 bases lining up with TRBD1. The CDR3 covers 16 residues. Germline CDR1 SGHRS, CDR2 YFSETQ. J gave up 4 bases and V 2 bases, and 8 bases lay outside the gene matches. This CDR3 is CASSLNGQGGGNTIYF. The CDR3 bases are TGCGCCAGCAGCTTAAACGGACAGGGAGGAGGAAACACCATATATTTT.

This clone has more than one count but fewer than ten. The chain recombines TRBV9 with TRBJ1-2; tentatively, D is TRBD1 (6 bases). The CDR3 loop spans 14 amino acids. V was trimmed by 3 bases and J by 9 bases, leaving 18 bases between them. Looked up from germline, CDR1 is SGDLS and CDR2 is YYNGEE. The CDR3 region has the DNA TGTGCCAGCAGCGCATCCCGGAACAGGGTGAGCTACACCTTC. Its translation: CASSASRNRVSYTF.